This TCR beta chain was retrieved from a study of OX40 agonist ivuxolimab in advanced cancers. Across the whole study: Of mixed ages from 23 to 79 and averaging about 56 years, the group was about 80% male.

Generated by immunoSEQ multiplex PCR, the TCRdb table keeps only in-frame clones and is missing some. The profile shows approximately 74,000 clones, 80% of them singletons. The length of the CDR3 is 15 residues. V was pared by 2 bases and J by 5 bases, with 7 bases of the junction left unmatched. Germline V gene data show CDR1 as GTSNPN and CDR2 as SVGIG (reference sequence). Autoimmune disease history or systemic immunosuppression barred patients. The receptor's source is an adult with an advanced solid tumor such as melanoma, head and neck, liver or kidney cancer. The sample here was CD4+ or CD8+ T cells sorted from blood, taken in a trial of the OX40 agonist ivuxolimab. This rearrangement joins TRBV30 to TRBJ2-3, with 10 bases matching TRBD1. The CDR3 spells CAWSRAGTGEDTQYF. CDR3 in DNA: TGTGCCTGGAGTCGAGCCGGGACAGGGGAAGATACGCAGTATTTT.